This T cell receptor beta chain was identified during a study of T-cell reconstitution after alpha-beta-depleted transplantation in children. Study-wide results and limits: Several hundred rapidly expanded clones from non-depleted graft cells reportedly supplied alpha-beta T cells about two months post-transplant. Newly generated T cells supplied most T-cell counts and diversity one year post-transplant.

Points on this clonotype: Antigen: not known.

TCRbeta library preparation incorporated unique molecular identifiers. TCRdb called the PCR reads again in MiXCR, with one record for every CDR3 protein. This table has around 450,000 distinct CDR3 sequences, around two fifths appearing once. Trimming cost V 5 bases and J 0 bases, with 9 bases left between them. In germline, CDR1 is DFQATT, CDR2 SNEGSKA (reference sequence). The length of the CDR3 is 13 residues. The sample consisted of PBMCs, taken before TCRalphabeta/CD19-depleted stem cell transplant. The chain links TRBV20-1 to TRBJ2-3; D gene unclear. The sequence was obtained from a girl between 2 and 10 years old with aplastic anemia, due to receive a stem cell transplant. The CDR3 nucleotides read TGCAGTGCTGTACGGTCTAGCACAGATACGCAGTATTTT. Translated, it gives CSAVRSSTDTQYF.